This T cell receptor (beta chain) was recovered during a study of patients and donors after allogeneic stem cell transplantation. MiXCR, run by TCRdb on the RT-PCR reads, gives a single entry per CDR3 protein. The profile shows roughly 200,000 distinct CDR3 sequences, 41% of them singletons. Germline CDR1 and CDR2: SQVTM and ANQGSEA. Trimming left V 5 bases short and J 5 bases short, with 15 bases between. CDR3 length: 13 residues. V usage is TRBV29-1 and J usage is TRBJ2-5, with D maybe TRBD2 (5 bases). The sample taken for sequencing was blood, either unsorted or a sorted T cell fraction (not recorded which). The receptor was isolated from a human donor who was either an allogeneic HSCT recipient or a stem cell or donor lymphocyte infusion donor (not recorded which). It is not recorded whose cells these are; they may come from a transplant donor. The CDR3 loop reads CSVFKVSGETQYF. The CDR3 nucleotides are TGCAGCGTTTTCAAGGTTTCGGGGGAGACCCAGTACTTC. Using reference TRBV29-1 and TRBJ2-5 for the parts outside the CDR3, the full variable domain is SAVISQKPSRDICQRGTSLTIQCQVDSQVTMMFWYRQQPGQSLTLIATANQGSEATYESGFVIDKFPISRPNLTFSTLTVSNMSPEDSSIYLCSVFKVSGETQYFGPGTRLLVL.